These 5 T cell receptor beta chains were sequenced from one sample in a study of blood T cell repertoires in COVID-19. Sequenced by immunoSEQ multiplex PCR; TCRdb stores in-frame clones only, minus some. The sample yields approximately 74,000 clones, 86% seen once. The sample comprised peripheral blood. The source is a woman aged 55-69 years with acute or convalescent COVID-19.

The rearrangement joins TRBV12-3 or TRBV12-4 to TRBJ1-5, with a weak D call TRBD1 (6 bases). Trimming cost V 6 bases and J 5 bases, with 11 bases left between them. The CDR3 consists of 13 residues. CDR3 sequence: CASSTQGDQPQHF. The CDR3 nucleotides read TGTGCCAGCAGCACACAGGGAGATCAGCCCCAGCATTTT.

J is TRBJ1-5 and V is TRBV2; 7 bases map to TRBD1. This CDR3 spans 17 amino acids. Per the germline V gene, CDR1 is SNHLY and CDR2 is FYNNEI. After removal of 0 bases from V and 9 bases from J, the junction contained 14 bases not matched to a gene. In DNA form, the CDR3 reads TGTGCCAGCAGTGAAGCGACAGGGATATGGGCAAGGACGCCCCAGCATTTT. Translated: CASSEATGIWARTPQHF.

The gene calls are TRBV4-3 and TRBJ1-1; maybe TRBD1 (5 bases). The CDR3 runs to 15 residues. Germline loops: CDR1 LGHNA, CDR2 YSLEER. Trimming removed 0 bases from V and 5 bases from J, with 13 bases in between. CDR3: CASSQDPGGRTEAFF. DNA of the CDR3: TGCGCCAGCAGCCAAGATCCGGGGGGTCGAACTGAAGCTTTCTTT.

This chain connects TRBV5-1 to TRBJ2-1; TRBD2 agrees at 13 bases. From germline, CDR1 is SGHRS and CDR2 YFSETQ. V lost 4 bases to trimming and J lost 5 bases; unmatched junction nucleotides: 3. The CDR3 runs 15 residues. This CDR3 reads CASSRLAGGDNEQFF. The CDR3 nucleotides read TGCGCCAGCAGCCGACTAGCGGGGGGCGACAATGAGCAGTTCTTC. Variable domain in full (rest from reference TRBV5-1 and TRBJ2-1): KAGVTQTPRYLIKTRGQQVTLSCSPISGHRSVSWYQQTPGQGLQFLFEYFSETQRNKGNFPGRFSGRQFSNSRSEMNVSTLELGDSALYLCASSRLAGGDNEQFFGPGTRLTVL.

This chain connects TRBV10-3 to TRBJ2-5; 7 bases map to TRBD2. The germline V gene has CDR1 ENHRY and CDR2 SYGVKD. J was trimmed by 3 bases and V by 11 bases; bases with no gene match: 9. The CDR3 is 13 residues long. CDR3 DNA: TGTGCCTCAACCCCTCGGGAGGAAGAGACCCAGTACTTC. Its translation is CASTPREEETQYF.